The 12 T cell receptor beta chains reported below all come from one sample, sequenced in a study of blood T cell repertoires in COVID-19. Repertoires were generated with immunoSEQ multiplex PCR, while TCRdb's copy carries only in-frame clones and drops some. The sample records a few hundred thousand clones, 86% being singletons. The sequenced material came from peripheral blood. The receptors originated from a man aged 25-45 years with active or convalescent COVID-19.

V and J are TRBV10-2 and TRBJ2-5; D not certain. Germline V gene data show CDR1 as WSHSY and CDR2 as SAAADI. Trimming pared 2 bases from V and 2 bases from J, leaving 9 bases between. The CDR3 covers 14 residues. This chain's CDR3 is CASSEIPVQETQYF. CDR3 sequence (DNA): TGCGCCAGCAGTGAGATCCCCGTTCAAGAGACCCAGTACTTC.

This chain uses TRBV4-1 with TRBJ2-4; 8 bases fit TRBD2. Per germline, CDR1 MGHRA and CDR2 YSYEKL. J gave up 3 bases and V 2 bases, and 9 bases lay outside the gene matches. CDR3 length: 17 residues. CDR3 sequence: CASSQPGTRLDKNIQYF. CDR3 DNA: TGCGCCAGCAGCCAACCTGGGACTAGGTTGGACAAAAACATTCAGTACTTC.

The V and J genes are TRBV19 and TRBJ1-5; 8 bases line up with TRBD1. The CDR3 loop spans 16 amino acids. Germline lookup yields CDR1 LNHDA and CDR2 SQIVND (reference sequence). The ends lost 5 bases at V and 4 bases at J; junction bases unmatched: 10. For the CDR3, the DNA is TGTGCCAGTAGTGTGTCGGGACAGGTCGATAATCAGCCCCAGCATTTT. The encoded protein is CASSVSGQVDNQPQHF.

The V call is TRBV2, the J call TRBJ1-1; 10 positions match TRBD1. The germline gives CDR1 SNHLY, CDR2 FYNNEI. V was pared by 5 bases and J by 1 base, with 1 base of the junction left unmatched. The CDR3 consists of 14 residues. CDR3: CASSWDRGNTEAFF. The CDR3 DNA follows: TGTGCCAGCAGTTGGGACAGGGGGAACACTGAAGCTTTCTTT.

The DNA of the CDR3 is TGTGCCAGTAGCCTATTTGGGGCCCCAGGGTTGAACACTGAAGCTTTCTTT. Translating gives CASSLFGAPGLNTEAFF. V gene TRBV19 combines with J gene TRBJ1-1, with D perhaps matching TRBD1 (5 bases). CDR1 is LNHDA, CDR2 SQIVND, per germline (reference sequence). Trimming shortened V by 6 bases and J by 0 bases, and 20 bases separated the two germline ends. The CDR3 extends over 17 amino acids.

J is TRBJ1-4 and V is TRBV7-8; the match to TRBD1 covers 7 bases. The CDR3 runs 14 residues. CDR1 is SGHVS and CDR2 is FQNEAQ in the germline V gene. Trimming took 5 bases from V and 9 from J; bases not matched to a gene: 9. In DNA form, the CDR3 reads TGTGCCAGCAGCCGGGACAGTGTGGGGCAAAAACTGTTTTTT. This translates into CASSRDSVGQKLFF. Variable domain in full (rest from reference TRBV7-8 and TRBJ1-4): GAGVSQSPRYKVAKRGQDVALRCDPISGHVSLFWYQQALGQGPEFLTYFQNEAQLDKSGLPSDRFFAERPEGSVSTLKIQRTQQEDSAVYLCASSRDSVGQKLFFGSGTQLSVL.

The V call is TRBV19, the J call TRBJ1-2; D is uncertain. The V end lost 3 bases, the J end lost 10 bases, and 18 bases lay between the germline ends. Germline lookup yields CDR1 LNHDA and CDR2 SQIVND (reference sequence). This CDR3 region has 14 residues. The CDR3 protein is CASSMGSLDGTYTF. CDR3 nucleotide sequence: TGTGCCAGTAGTATGGGCAGCCTGGATGGAACCTACACCTTC.

V is TRBV27 and J is TRBJ2-3, with 10 bases fitting TRBD2. V was pared by 5 bases and J by 4 bases, with 3 bases of the junction left unmatched. The germline CDR1 and CDR2 sequences are MNHEY and SMNVEV (reference sequence). The CDR3 loop spans 14 amino acids. The CDR3 nucleotides read TGTGCCAGCAGTCTAGCGGGGGCCCCAGATACGCAGTATTTT. Its translation is CASSLAGAPDTQYF.

The V call is TRBV3-1 (or the pseudogene TRBV3-2), the J call TRBJ1-5, with D possibly matching TRBD1 (6 bases). V dropped 0 bases and J dropped 9 bases, with 15 bases sitting between them. Germline CDR1 LGHDT, CDR2 YNNKEL (reference sequence). The CDR3 extends over 15 amino acids. The CDR3 bases are TGTGCCAGCAGCCAAGATCGGGGGGCGCGGGGGCCCCAGCATTTT. Protein: CASSQDRGARGPQHF.

This clone was found once. The chain combines TRBV13 with TRBJ2-1, with 7 bases fitting TRBD1. The ends lost 0 bases at V and 8 bases at J; junction bases unmatched: 7. The CDR3 has 15 amino acids. The germline CDR1 and CDR2 sequences are PRHDT and FYEKMQ (reference sequence). The CDR3 DNA is TGTGCCAGCAGCTTAGGCCGGCTAGGGGGCGATGAGCAGTTCTTC. Encoded protein: CASSLGRLGGDEQFF.

The chain uses TRBV4-1 and TRBJ1-1; D unclear. With 8 bases removed from V and 11 bases from J, the gap between germline ends came to 21 bases. The CDR3 sequence is 13 residues long. Germline V gene lookup returns CDR1 MGHRA and CDR2 YSYEKL. The CDR3 sequence: CASGPYEGLDAFF. CDR3 bases: TGCGCCAGCGGGCCATATGAAGGACTTGACGCTTTCTTT.

The J gene is TRBJ1-5, the V gene TRBV7-9; 11 bases are a match to TRBD1. Germline V CDR1 and CDR2: SEHNR, FQNEAQ (reference sequence). CDR3 length equals 17 residues. V lost 3 bases to trimming and J lost 7 bases; unmatched junction nucleotides: 11. CDR3 bases: TGTGCCAGCAGCTTGGGCCAGGACAGGGGGCCTTGGCAGCCCCAGCATTTT. Its protein product is CASSLGQDRGPWQPQHF.